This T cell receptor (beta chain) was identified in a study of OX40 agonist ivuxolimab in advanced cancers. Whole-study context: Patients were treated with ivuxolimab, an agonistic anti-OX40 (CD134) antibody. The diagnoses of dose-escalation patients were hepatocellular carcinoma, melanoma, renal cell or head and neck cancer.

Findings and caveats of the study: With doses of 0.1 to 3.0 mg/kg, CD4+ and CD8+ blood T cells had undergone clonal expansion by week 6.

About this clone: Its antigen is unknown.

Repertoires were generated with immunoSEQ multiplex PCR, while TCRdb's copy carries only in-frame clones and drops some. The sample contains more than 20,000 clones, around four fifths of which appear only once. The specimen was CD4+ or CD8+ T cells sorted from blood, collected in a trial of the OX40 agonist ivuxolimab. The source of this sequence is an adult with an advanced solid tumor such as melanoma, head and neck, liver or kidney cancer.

The chain's CDR3 is CASSEIKGSLPQHF. The DNA of the CDR3 is TGTGCCAGCAGTGAAATCAAGGGATCTTTGCCCCAGCATTTT. The chain links TRBV6-1 to TRBJ1-5, with D unresolved. Germline V CDR1 and CDR2: MNHNS, SASEGT. The CDR3 contains 14 residues. Trimming cost V 2 bases and J 9 bases, with 14 bases left between them.